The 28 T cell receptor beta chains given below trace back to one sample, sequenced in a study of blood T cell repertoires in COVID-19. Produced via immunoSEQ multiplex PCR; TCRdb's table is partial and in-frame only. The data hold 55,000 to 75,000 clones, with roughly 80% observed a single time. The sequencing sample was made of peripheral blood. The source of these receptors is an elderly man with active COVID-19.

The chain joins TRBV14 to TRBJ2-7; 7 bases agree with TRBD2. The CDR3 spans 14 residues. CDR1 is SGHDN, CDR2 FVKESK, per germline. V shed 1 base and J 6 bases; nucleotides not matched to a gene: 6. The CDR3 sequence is CASSQAREGGEQYF. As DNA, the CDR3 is TGTGCCAGCAGCCAAGCCAGGGAGGGAGGCGAGCAGTACTTC.

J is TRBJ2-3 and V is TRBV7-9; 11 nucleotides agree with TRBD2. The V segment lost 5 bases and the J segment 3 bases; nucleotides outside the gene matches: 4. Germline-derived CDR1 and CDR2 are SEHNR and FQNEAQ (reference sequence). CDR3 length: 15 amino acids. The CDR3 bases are TGTGCCAGCAGCAAACTAGCGGGGGCAACAGATACGCAGTATTTT. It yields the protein CASSKLAGATDTQYF. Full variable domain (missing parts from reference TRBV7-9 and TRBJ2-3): DTGVSQNPRHKITKRGQNVTFRCDPISEHNRLYWYRQTLGQGPEFLTYFQNEAQLEKSRLLSDRFSAERPKGSFSTLEIQRTEQGDSAMYLCASSKLAGATDTQYFGPGTRLTVL.

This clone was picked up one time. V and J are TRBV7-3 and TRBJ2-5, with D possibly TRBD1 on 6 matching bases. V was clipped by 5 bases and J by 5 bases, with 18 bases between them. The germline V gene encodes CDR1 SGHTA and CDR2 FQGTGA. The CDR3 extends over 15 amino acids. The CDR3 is CASSGDRTSMETQYF. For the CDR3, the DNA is TGTGCCAGCAGCGGAGACAGGACCAGTATGGAGACCCAGTACTTC.

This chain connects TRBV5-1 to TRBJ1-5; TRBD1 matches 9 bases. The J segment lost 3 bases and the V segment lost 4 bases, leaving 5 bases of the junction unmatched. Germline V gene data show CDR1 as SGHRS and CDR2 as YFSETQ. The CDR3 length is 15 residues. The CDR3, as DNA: TGCGCCAGCAGCCCGGGGACAGGGATCAATCAGCCCCAGCATTTT. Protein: CASSPGTGINQPQHF.

In DNA, the CDR3 is TGTGCCAGCAGTGAAGGGCAGGTGAACACCGGGGAGCTGTTTTTT. Its translation is CASSEGQVNTGELFF. V gene TRBV6-1 combines with J gene TRBJ2-2; D uncertain. Trimming stripped 1 base from V and 1 base from J, with 7 bases between. Looked up from germline, CDR1 is MNHNS and CDR2 is SASEGT. The CDR3 totals 15 residues.

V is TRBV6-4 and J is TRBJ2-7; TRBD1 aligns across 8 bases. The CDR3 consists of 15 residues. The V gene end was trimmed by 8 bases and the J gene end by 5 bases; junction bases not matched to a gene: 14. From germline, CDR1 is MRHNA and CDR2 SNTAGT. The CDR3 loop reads CASRPKNRGIHEQYF. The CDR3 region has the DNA TGTGCCAGCCGACCCAAGAACAGGGGGATCCACGAGCAGTACTTC.

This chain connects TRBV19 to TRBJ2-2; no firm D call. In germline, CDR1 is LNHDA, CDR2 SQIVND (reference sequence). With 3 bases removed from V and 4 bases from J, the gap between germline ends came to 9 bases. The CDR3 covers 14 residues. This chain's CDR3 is CASSIAPGTGELFF. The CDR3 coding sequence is TGTGCCAGTAGTATCGCTCCAGGCACCGGGGAGCTGTTTTTT.

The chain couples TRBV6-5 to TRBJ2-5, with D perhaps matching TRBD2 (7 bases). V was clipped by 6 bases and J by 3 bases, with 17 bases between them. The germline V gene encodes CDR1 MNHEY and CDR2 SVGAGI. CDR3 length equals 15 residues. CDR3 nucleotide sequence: TGTGCCAGCAGCGTTCGGGGGGCTGGGGAAGAGACCCAGTACTTC. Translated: CASSVRGAGEETQYF.

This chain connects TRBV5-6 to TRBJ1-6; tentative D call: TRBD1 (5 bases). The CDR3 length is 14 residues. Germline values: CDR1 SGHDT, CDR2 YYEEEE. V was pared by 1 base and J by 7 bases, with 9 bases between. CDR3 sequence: CASSLSGPNSPLHF. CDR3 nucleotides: TGTGCCAGCAGCTTGTCAGGGCCCAATTCACCCCTCCACTTT.

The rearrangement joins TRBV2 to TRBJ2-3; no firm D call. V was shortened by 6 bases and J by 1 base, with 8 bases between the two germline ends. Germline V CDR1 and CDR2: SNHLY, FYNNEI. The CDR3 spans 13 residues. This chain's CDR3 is CASRAVRTDTQYF. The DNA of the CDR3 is TGTGCCAGCAGAGCTGTACGCACAGATACGCAGTATTTT. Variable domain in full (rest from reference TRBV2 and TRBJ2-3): EPEVTQTPSHQVTQMGQEVILRCVPISNHLYFYWYRQILGQKVEFLVSFYNNEISEKSEIFDDQFSVERPDGSNFTLKIRSTKLEDSAMYFCASRAVRTDTQYFGPGTRLTVL.

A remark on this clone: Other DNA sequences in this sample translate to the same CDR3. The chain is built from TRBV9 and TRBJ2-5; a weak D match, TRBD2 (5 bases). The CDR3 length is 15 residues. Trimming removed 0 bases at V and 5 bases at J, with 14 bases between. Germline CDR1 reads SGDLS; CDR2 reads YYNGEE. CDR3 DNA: TGTGCCAGCAGCGTAGATTCGGGCCGCGGGGAGACCCAGTACTTC. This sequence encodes CASSVDSGRGETQYF.

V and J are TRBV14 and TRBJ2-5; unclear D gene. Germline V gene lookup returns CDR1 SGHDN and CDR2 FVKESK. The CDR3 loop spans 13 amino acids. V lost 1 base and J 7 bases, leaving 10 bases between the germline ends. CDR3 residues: CASSQVLSGTQYF. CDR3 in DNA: TGTGCCAGCAGCCAAGTTTTATCAGGGACCCAGTACTTC.

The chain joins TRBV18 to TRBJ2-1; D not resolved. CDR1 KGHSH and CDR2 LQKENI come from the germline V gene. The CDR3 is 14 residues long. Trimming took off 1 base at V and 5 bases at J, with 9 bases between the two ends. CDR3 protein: CASSPLTRNNEQFF. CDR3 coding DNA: TGTGCCAGCTCACCACTAACTCGAAACAATGAGCAGTTCTTC.

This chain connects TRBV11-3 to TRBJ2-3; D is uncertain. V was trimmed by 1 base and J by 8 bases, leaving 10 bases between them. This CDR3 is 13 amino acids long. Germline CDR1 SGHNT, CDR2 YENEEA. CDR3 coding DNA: TGTGCCAGCAGCTTAGTCGCCGACTCTACGCAGTATTTT. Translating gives CASSLVADSTQYF.

CDR3: CASSYSFQTQYF. The CDR3 DNA follows: TGTGCCAGCAGTTACTCCTTCCAGACCCAGTACTTC. This chain connects TRBV6-6 to TRBJ2-5; D is unclear. V shed 0 bases and J shed 6 bases, with 5 bases lying between them. The germline gives CDR1 MNHNY, CDR2 SVGAGI (reference sequence). The CDR3 has 12 amino acids.

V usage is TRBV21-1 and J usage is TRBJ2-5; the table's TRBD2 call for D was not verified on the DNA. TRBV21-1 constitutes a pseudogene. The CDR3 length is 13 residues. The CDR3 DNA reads TGTGCCAGCAGCAAGAGCGGGGAAGAGACCCAGTACTTC. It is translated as CASSKSGEETQYF.

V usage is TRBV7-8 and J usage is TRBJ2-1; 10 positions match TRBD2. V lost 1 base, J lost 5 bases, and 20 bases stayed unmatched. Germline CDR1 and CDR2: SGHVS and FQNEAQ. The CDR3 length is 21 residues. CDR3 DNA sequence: TGTGCCAGCAGCTTAGTTTCGGGGCTAGCGGGAGTACGTCATAGAGACAATGAGCAGTTCTTC. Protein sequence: CASSLVSGLAGVRHRDNEQFF.

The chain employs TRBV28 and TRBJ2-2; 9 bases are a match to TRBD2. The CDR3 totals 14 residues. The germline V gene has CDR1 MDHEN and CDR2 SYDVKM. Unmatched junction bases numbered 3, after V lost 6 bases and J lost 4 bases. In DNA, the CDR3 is TGTGCCAGCAGGCGGGGGGGGTCCACCGGGGAGCTGTTTTTT. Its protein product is CASRRGGSTGELFF.

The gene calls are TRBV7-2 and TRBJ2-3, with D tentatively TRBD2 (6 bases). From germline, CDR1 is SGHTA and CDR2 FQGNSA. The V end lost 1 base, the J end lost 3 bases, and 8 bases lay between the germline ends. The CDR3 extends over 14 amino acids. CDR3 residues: CASSLVLATDTQYF. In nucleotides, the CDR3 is TGTGCCAGCAGCTTAGTGCTAGCGACAGATACGCAGTATTTT. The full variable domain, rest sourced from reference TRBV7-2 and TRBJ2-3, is GAGVSQSPSNKVTEKGKDVELRCDPISGHTALYWYRQSLGQGLEFLIYFQGNSAPDKSGLPSDRFSAERTGGSVSTLTIQRTQQEDSAVYLCASSLVLATDTQYFGPGTRLTVL.

CDR3 loop: CATSDDRGASRGYTF. CDR3 nucleotides: TGTGCCACCAGTGACGACAGGGGGGCAAGTCGTGGCTACACCTTC. The chain combines TRBV24-1 with TRBJ1-2; 9 bases line up with TRBD1. The V gene end was trimmed by 4 bases and the J gene end by 7 bases; junction bases not matched to a gene: 9. The V gene's germline CDR1 is KGHDR and CDR2 SFDVKD. The CDR3 totals 15 residues.

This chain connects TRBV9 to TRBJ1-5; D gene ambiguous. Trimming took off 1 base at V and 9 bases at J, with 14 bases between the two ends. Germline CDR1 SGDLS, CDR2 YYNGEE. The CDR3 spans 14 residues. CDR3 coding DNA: TGTGCCAGCAGCGTACGGCCCGAGCCTAGGCCCCAGCATTTT. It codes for CASSVRPEPRPQHF. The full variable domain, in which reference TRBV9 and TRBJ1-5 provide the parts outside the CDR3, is DSGVTQTPKHLITATGQRVTLRCSPRSGDLSVYWYQQSLDQGLQFLIQYYNGEERAKGNILERFSAQQFPDLHSELNLSSLELGDSALYFCASSVRPEPRPQHFGDGTRLSIL.

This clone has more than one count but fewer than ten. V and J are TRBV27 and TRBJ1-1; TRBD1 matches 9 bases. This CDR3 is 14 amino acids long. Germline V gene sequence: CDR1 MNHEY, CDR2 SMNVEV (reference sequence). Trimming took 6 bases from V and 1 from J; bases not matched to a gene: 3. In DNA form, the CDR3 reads TGTGCCAGCAGATGGGACAGGGCGAACACTGAAGCTTTCTTT. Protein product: CASRWDRANTEAFF.

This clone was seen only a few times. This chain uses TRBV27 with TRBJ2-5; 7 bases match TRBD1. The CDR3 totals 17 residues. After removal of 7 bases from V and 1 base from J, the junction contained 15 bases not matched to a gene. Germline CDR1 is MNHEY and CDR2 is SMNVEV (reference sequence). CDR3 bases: TGTGCCAGCACCCCTAGGATGAGAGGGACAGTCCAAGAGACCCAGTACTTC. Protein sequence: CASTPRMRGTVQETQYF.

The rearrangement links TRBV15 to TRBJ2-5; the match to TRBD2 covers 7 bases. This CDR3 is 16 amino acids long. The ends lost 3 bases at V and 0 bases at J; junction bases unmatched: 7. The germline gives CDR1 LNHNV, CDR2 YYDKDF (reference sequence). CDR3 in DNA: TGTGCCACCAGCAGTGGGGAGGGAACGTACCAAGAGACCCAGTACTTC. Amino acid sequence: CATSSGEGTYQETQYF.

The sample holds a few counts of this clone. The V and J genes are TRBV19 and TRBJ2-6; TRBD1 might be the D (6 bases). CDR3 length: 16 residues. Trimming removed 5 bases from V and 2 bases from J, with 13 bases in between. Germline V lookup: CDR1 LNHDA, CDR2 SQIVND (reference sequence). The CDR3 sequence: CASSQDRPPGANVLTF. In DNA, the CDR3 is TGTGCCAGTAGTCAAGACAGGCCCCCTGGGGCCAACGTCCTGACTTTC. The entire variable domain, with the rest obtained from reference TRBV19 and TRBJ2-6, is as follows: DGGITQSPKYLFRKEGQNVTLSCEQNLNHDAMYWYRQDPGQGLRLIYYSQIVNDFQKGDIAEGYSVSREKKESFPLTVTSAQKNPTAFYLCASSQDRPPGANVLTFGAGSRLTVL.

The CDR3 loop is CASSLGTSETQYF. CDR3 DNA sequence: TGCGCCAGCAGCTTGGGGACTAGTGAGACCCAGTACTTC. This chain links TRBV5-1 with TRBJ2-5; 7 positions agree with TRBD2. Germline assignment: CDR1 SGHRS and CDR2 YFSETQ. The junction had 1 base not matched to a gene; V was cut back by 0 bases and J by 5 bases. CDR3 length equals 13 residues.

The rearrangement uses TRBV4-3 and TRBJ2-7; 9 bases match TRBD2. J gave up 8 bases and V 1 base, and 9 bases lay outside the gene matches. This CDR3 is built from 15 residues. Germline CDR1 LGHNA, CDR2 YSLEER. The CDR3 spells CASSQGSGGTEKQYF. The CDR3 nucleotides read TGCGCCAGCAGCCAAGGGAGCGGGGGGACTGAGAAGCAGTACTTC.

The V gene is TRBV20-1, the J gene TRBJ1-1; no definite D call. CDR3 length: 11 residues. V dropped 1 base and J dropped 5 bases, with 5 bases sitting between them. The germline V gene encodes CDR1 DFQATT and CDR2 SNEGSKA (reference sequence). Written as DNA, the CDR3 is TGCAGTGCTAGAGTCGGTACTGAAGCTTTCTTT. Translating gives CSARVGTEAFF.